This is a list of T cell receptor beta chains from one sample in a study of Graves' ophthalmopathy and Graves' hyperthyroidism. MiXCR, run by TCRdb on the multiplex PCR reads, gives a single entry per CDR3 protein. Among approximately 700,000 distinct CDR3 sequences listed, roughly 41% were seen once. The sequenced sample was peripheral blood. The receptors were sampled from an adult man with Graves' ophthalmopathy. Both conserved end residues are part of each CDR3.

>14|TRBV11-2
CASSLGQLANTIYF
>13|TRBV29-1
CSVAQGDEEKLFF
>12|TRBV7-8
CASSSPDQTQYF
>13|TRBV6-1
CASSGVIGSPLHF
>13|TRBV20-1
CSAKDRGQETQYF
>14|TRBV5-4
CASSDDRGATEAFF
>14|TRBV29-1
CSARKEEGDETQYF
>14|TRBV25-1
CASSLGQPTFEQYF
>14|TRBV19
CASTPPGQYYEQYF
>14|TRBV10-3
CASIRTGRITEAFF
>14|TRBV12-3/TRBV12-4
CASSPPYKNYGYTF
>11|TRBV19
CASSSPAGLYF
>11|TRBV10-3
CAISDRVGYTF
>12|TRBV29-1
CSVSSGQETQYF
>15|TRBV11-1
CASSLWLSNTGELFF
>16|TRBV10-3
CAISESVVAGQETQYF
>16|TRBV25-1
CASSDYSGRNTGELFF
>13|TRBV10-3
CAISEDTNSPLHF
>14|TRBV15
CATSRGGDSNEQFF
>18|TRBV10-3
CASSYDGTGVSGANVLTF
>10|TRBV2
CASSDREAFF
>15|TRBV30
CAWSVGSRDFEKLFF
>14|TRBV20-1
CSARRGGVNYGYTF
>13|TRBV5-5
CASMVGINYGYTF
>13|TRBV5-1
CASSLAQGTEAFF
>17|TRBV19
CASSKTSGRAGAGELFF
>11|TRBV29-1
CSARSQETQYF
>14|TRBV5-1
CASSDGQGISGYTF